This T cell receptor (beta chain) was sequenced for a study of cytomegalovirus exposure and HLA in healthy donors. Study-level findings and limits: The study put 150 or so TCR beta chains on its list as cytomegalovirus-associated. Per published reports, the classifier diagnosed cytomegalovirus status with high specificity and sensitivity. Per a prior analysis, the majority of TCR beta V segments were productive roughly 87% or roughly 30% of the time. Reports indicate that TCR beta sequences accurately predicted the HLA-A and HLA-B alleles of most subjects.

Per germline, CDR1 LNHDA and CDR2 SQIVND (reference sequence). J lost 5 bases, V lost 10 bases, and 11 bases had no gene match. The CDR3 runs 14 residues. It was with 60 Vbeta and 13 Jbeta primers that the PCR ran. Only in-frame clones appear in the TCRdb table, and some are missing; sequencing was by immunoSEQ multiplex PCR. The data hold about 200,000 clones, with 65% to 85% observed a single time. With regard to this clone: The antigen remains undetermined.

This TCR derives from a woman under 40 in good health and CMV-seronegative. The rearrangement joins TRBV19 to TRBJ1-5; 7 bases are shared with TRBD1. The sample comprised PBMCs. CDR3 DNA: TGTGCCACCCGGCCAAGGGGGCTGCATCAGCCCCAGCATTTT. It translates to CATRPRGLHQPQHF. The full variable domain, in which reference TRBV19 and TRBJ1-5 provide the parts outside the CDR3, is DGGITQSPKYLFRKEGQNVTLSCEQNLNHDAMYWYRQDPGQGLRLIYYSQIVNDFQKGDIAEGYSVSREKKESFPLTVTSAQKNPTAFYLCATRPRGLHQPQHFGDGTRLSIL.